The entry below describes one TCR beta chain. Germline assignment: CDR1 SGDLS and CDR2 YYNGEE. The CDR3 extends over 13 amino acids. V shed 7 bases, J shed 4 bases, and the junction held 7 bases outside the gene matches. This sample is part of a study of blood T cell repertoires in COVID-19. Source study methods: Amplification with reference gene primers provided the estimates of nucleated cell counts. TCRdb's copy holds only in-frame clones and misses some; the assay was immunoSEQ multiplex PCR. The V and J calls and the clone size are those of that table, but D and trimming were determined from the DNA. Of roughly 53,000 clones listed, approximately 90% are singletons.

The chain recombines TRBV9 with TRBJ1-1, with TRBD1 matching over 7 bases. The material sequenced was peripheral blood. The sequence came from a man between 60 and 75 years old with acute or convalescent COVID-19. CDR3 sequence (DNA): TGTGCCAGCGATCAGGGGGAAGGCACTGAAGCTTTCTTT. Amino acids: CASDQGEGTEAFF.